This T cell receptor (beta chain) was sequenced for a study of identical twins. The length of the CDR3 is 17 residues. CDR1 LGHNA and CDR2 YSLEER come from the germline V gene. J lost 0 bases, V lost 4 bases, and 6 bases had no gene match. Findings and caveats of the study: Twins shared out-of-frame alpha sequences with excess low generation probability. Cord blood beta clonotypes present at high abundance carried fewer insertions; no such pattern appeared in memory repertoires. Diverse VJ usage suggested most zero-insertion clonotypes were not invariant T cells. Less excess twin sharing appeared in beta out-of-frame sequences.

TCRdb analysed the 5' RACE reads with MiXCR anew, one entry per CDR3 protein. This sample carries approximately 670,000 distinct CDR3 sequences, approximately 6.1% of them seen once, and the ten largest clones take 1.5% to 2%. Remarks on this clonotype: No antigen is known for it.

The chain uses TRBV4-3 and TRBJ1-6; TRBD1 matches at 7 bases. The sequencing input was naive T cells sorted from blood. The sequence was obtained from a man between 18 and 29 years old in good health. The CDR3 sequence: CASSLDRESSYNSPLHF. The CDR3 region has the DNA TGCGCCAGCAGCCTAGACAGGGAGAGCTCCTATAATTCACCCCTCCACTTT.